This TCR beta chain was identified during a study of post-analysis software for immune sequencing data. The TCR beta cDNA libraries carried unique molecular identifiers. TCRdb called the PCR reads again in MiXCR, with one record for every CDR3 protein. The sample records roughly 600,000 distinct CDR3 sequences, 44% being singletons. There are 13 residues in the CDR3. CDR1 and CDR2 (germline): DFQATT, SNEGSKA (reference sequence). V shed 6 bases, J shed 5 bases, and the junction held 7 bases outside the gene matches. As for this clonotype: The antigen is not known.

Study-wide findings and caveats: Significantly lower normalized Chao1 diversity was seen in multiple sclerosis patients than in controls. Included in a set of roughly five TRBV segments more frequent in patients than controls were TRBV5-6, TRBV5-1 and TRBV20-1.

Material: blood. The sequence was collected from a girl aged 5-17 years with multiple sclerosis. V is TRBV20-1 and J is TRBJ1-1, with TRBD1 matching over 9 bases. The CDR3 reads CSAKTGGRTEAFF. The CDR3 region has the DNA TGCAGTGCCAAGACAGGGGGACGGACTGAAGCTTTCTTT.